This passage covers 31 T cell receptor beta chains from one sample sequenced in a study of blood T cell repertoires in COVID-19. TCRdb's table, derived via immunoSEQ multiplex PCR, lists solely in-frame clones and lacks some. The sample carries around 250,000 clones, 65% to 90% recorded once. The sequenced sample was PBMCs or T cells enriched from blood (not recorded which). The receptors derive from a man aged 18 to 29 who had recovered from COVID-19.

The V and J genes are TRBV29-1 and TRBJ1-5; possible D gene TRBD1, 5 bases. This CDR3 has 14 amino acids. V gave up 2 bases and J gave up 5 bases, with 13 bases separating them. Germline V CDR1 and CDR2: SQVTM, ANQGSEA. In DNA form, the CDR3 reads TGCAGCGTTGAACCTCAGGGTGGAGATCAGCCCCAGCATTTT. Its translation is CSVEPQGGDQPQHF.

The rearrangement joins TRBV29-1 to TRBJ1-1, with D unresolved. Per germline, CDR1 SQVTM and CDR2 ANQGSEA. V gave up 7 bases and J gave up 3 bases, with 15 bases separating them. The CDR3 covers 13 residues. CDR3: CSATIGRDTEAFF. The CDR3 nucleotides are TGCAGCGCCACAATTGGGCGGGACACTGAAGCTTTCTTT.

This clone was detected once. This sequence joins TRBV19 and TRBJ2-1, with a tentative D call TRBD1 (5 bases). Germline-derived CDR1 and CDR2 are LNHDA and SQIVND (reference sequence). The CDR3 covers 14 residues. Trimming left V 3 bases short and J 6 bases short, with 12 bases between. This CDR3 reads CASSIQGYRNEQFF. The CDR3 DNA sequence: TGTGCCAGTAGTATCCAGGGCTACCGCAATGAGCAGTTCTTC. Together with reference TRBV19 and TRBJ2-1, the CDR3 gives the full variable domain: DGGITQSPKYLFRKEGQNVTLSCEQNLNHDAMYWYRQDPGQGLRLIYYSQIVNDFQKGDIAEGYSVSREKKESFPLTVTSAQKNPTAFYLCASSIQGYRNEQFFGPGTRLTVL.

The chain uses TRBV24-1 and TRBJ2-5; TRBD2 agrees at 7 bases. Trimming took 2 bases from V and 9 from J; bases not matched to a gene: 14. This CDR3 contains 16 residues. CDR1 and CDR2 (germline): KGHDR, SFDVKD. DNA of the CDR3: TGTGCCACCAGTGATTACGGCGGGAGAAGGATTGAGGCCCAGTACTTC. Translated, it gives CATSDYGGRRIEAQYF.

This clone was observed a handful of times. The chain links TRBV6-5 to TRBJ1-3; 8 bases align to TRBD1. Germline V gene data show CDR1 as MNHEY and CDR2 as SVGAGI. With V trimmed by 4 bases and J by 3 bases, 8 bases remained unmatched. This CDR3 comprises 16 residues. The DNA of the CDR3 is TGTGCCAGCAGTTCCTTTCAGGGGGCGAATGGAAACACCATATATTTT. Encoded protein: CASSSFQGANGNTIYF.

This clone showed up just once. The chain links TRBV18 to TRBJ2-7, with a tentative D call TRBD2 (6 bases). Deletions cut 3 bases from V and 3 bases from J, with 15 bases between. Germline CDR1 and CDR2: KGHSH and LQKENI. CDR3 length equals 15 residues. The CDR3 here is CASSPAGSGNYEQYF. The CDR3 nucleotides read TGTGCCAGCTCACCGGCGGGGTCTGGGAACTACGAGCAGTACTTC.

V usage is TRBV2 and J usage is TRBJ1-1, with a weak D call TRBD1 (6 bases). Germline loops: CDR1 SNHLY, CDR2 FYNNEI. CDR3 length: 12 residues. V lost 8 bases and J 8 bases, leaving 15 bases between the germline ends. The CDR3 is CASGGGKGEAFF. CDR3 in DNA: TGTGCCAGCGGGGGGGGCAAAGGCGAAGCTTTCTTT.

DNA of the CDR3: TGTGCCAGCAGCCCCCCGGTTGCTGGGAGCTCCTACAATGAGCAGTTCTTC. This sequence encodes CASSPPVAGSSYNEQFF. The chain recombines TRBV11-2 with TRBJ2-1; maybe TRBD2 (5 bases). This CDR3 comprises 17 residues. Germline CDR1 and CDR2: SGHAT and FQNNGV. The V end lost 5 bases, the J end lost 0 bases, and 17 bases lay between the germline ends.

The chain is built from TRBV11-2 and TRBJ2-7; 14 positions match TRBD2. The CDR3 length is 13 residues. Germline V gives CDR1 SGHAT, CDR2 FQNNGV. The V gene end was trimmed by 6 bases and the J gene end by 5 bases; junction bases not matched to a gene: 0. The CDR3, as DNA: TGTGCCAGCAGGGGACTAGCGGGGGACGAGCAGTACTTC. This translates into CASRGLAGDEQYF.

This chain connects TRBV27 to TRBJ2-3, with TRBD2 as a possible D gene (6 bases). V was trimmed by 3 bases and J by 3 bases, leaving 13 bases between them. Germline V lookup: CDR1 MNHEY, CDR2 SMNVEV (reference sequence). CDR3 length: 15 amino acids. The CDR3 sequence is CASSFRLGSTDTQYF. The CDR3 nucleotides are TGTGCCAGCAGTTTCCGACTAGGGTCGACAGATACGCAGTATTTT.

The chain combines TRBV9 with TRBJ1-1, with 8 positions matching TRBD1. The CDR3 runs to 15 residues. The ends lost 0 bases at V and 5 bases at J; junction bases unmatched: 6. CDR1 and CDR2 from the germline V gene are SGDLS and YYNGEE. CDR3 in amino acids: CASSVGGTGGTEAFF. The CDR3 DNA sequence: TGTGCCAGCAGCGTAGGGGGAACAGGGGGGACTGAAGCTTTCTTT.

The gene calls are TRBV6-1 and TRBJ2-2; the match to TRBD1 covers 11 bases. Germline-derived CDR1 and CDR2 are MNHNS and SASEGT. CDR3 length: 16 amino acids. Trimming took 2 bases from V and 4 from J; bases not matched to a gene: 3. The CDR3 sequence: CASSETGTGGTGELFF. CDR3 sequence (DNA): TGTGCCAGCAGTGAAACCGGGACAGGGGGCACCGGGGAGCTGTTTTTT.

This chain links TRBV7-9 with TRBJ2-2; D is undetermined. V lost 1 base to trimming and J lost 3 bases, with 15 bases between them. The CDR3 is 17 residues long. CDR1 SEHNR and CDR2 FQNEAQ come from the germline V gene (reference sequence). Written as DNA, the CDR3 is TGTGCCAGCAGCTTAGGTGGCACAGTGGGCCACACCGGGGAGCTGTTTTTT. It translates to CASSLGGTVGHTGELFF.

This sequence joins TRBV5-1 and TRBJ1-2, with a weak D call TRBD1 (6 bases). The V end was cut by 3 bases, the J end by 5 bases, with 17 bases between. The CDR3 length is 15 residues. The germline CDR1 and CDR2 sequences are SGHRS and YFSETQ. The CDR3 nucleotides read TGCGCCAGCAGCTCAGGGGAAGGACCCATTTATGGCTACACCTTC. This gives the protein CASSSGEGPIYGYTF.

This chain uses TRBV19 with TRBJ2-1; D is possibly TRBD2 (6 bases). The germline gives CDR1 LNHDA, CDR2 SQIVND (reference sequence). The germline V and J ends were trimmed by 5 bases and 16 bases, with 21 bases remaining between them. The length of the CDR3 is 13 residues. Written as DNA, the CDR3 is TGTGCCAGTAGTTTCCACCTAGCGCAATACCGATTCTTC. Its translation is CASSFHLAQYRFF.

J is TRBJ2-3 and V is TRBV2; 11 nucleotides agree with TRBD2. The CDR3 totals 16 residues. CDR1 is SNHLY and CDR2 is FYNNEI in the germline V gene. Trimming removed 1 base from V and 3 bases from J; junction bases left unmatched: 3. CDR3 in amino acids: CASSEVGLAVTDTQYF. The CDR3 nucleotides are TGTGCCAGCAGTGAAGTGGGACTAGCGGTAACAGATACGCAGTATTTT.

The chain has TRBV18 and TRBJ1-1; D perhaps matches TRBD1 (6 bases). This CDR3 comprises 16 residues. Germline assignment: CDR1 KGHSH and CDR2 LQKENI. The ends were cut back, 3 bases at V and 4 bases at J, with 18 bases in the middle. This CDR3 is CASSPRNRVSGTEAFF. CDR3 nucleotides: TGTGCCAGCTCACCGAGAAACAGGGTCAGCGGCACTGAAGCTTTCTTT.

The V call is TRBV28, the J call TRBJ1-3; D not resolved. This CDR3 is 14 amino acids long. Germline V gene lookup returns CDR1 MDHEN and CDR2 SYDVKM. V was shortened by 10 bases and J by 0 bases, with 13 bases between the two germline ends. The CDR3 DNA reads as TGTGCCACCCAAACAGCCAGCTCTGGAAACACCATATATTTT. Protein: CATQTASSGNTIYF. The complete variable domain, with remaining parts taken from reference TRBV28 and TRBJ1-3, reads DVKVTQSSRYLVKRTGEKVFLECVQDMDHENMFWYRQDPGLGLRLIYFSYDVKMKEKGDIPEGYSVSREKKERFSLILESASTNQTSMYLCATQTASSGNTIYFGEGSWLTVV.

The chain uses TRBV5-1 and TRBJ1-1; possibly TRBD1 for D (5 bases). V lost 3 bases and J 1 base, leaving 10 bases between the germline ends. This CDR3 region has 14 residues. From germline, CDR1 is SGHRS and CDR2 YFSETQ. The CDR3 bases are TGCGCCAGCAGCTGGTACGACAGGAACACTGAAGCTTTCTTT. Translated, it gives CASSWYDRNTEAFF.

This chain joins TRBV24-1 and TRBJ1-2; maybe TRBD1 (5 bases). CDR1 and CDR2 (germline): KGHDR, SFDVKD. The germline V and J ends were trimmed by 3 bases and 7 bases, with 17 bases remaining between them. This CDR3 contains 15 residues. The CDR3 here is CATSDRLQGFGGYTF. CDR3 nucleotides: TGTGCCACCAGTGATCGACTCCAGGGTTTTGGTGGCTACACCTTC.

CDR3: CASSFGNTGELFF. The CDR3 DNA reads TGTGCCAGCAGTTTCGGGAACACCGGGGAGCTGTTTTTT. The rearrangement joins TRBV27 to TRBJ2-2, with no clear D. In germline, CDR1 is MNHEY, CDR2 SMNVEV (reference sequence). V lost 3 bases to trimming and J lost 1 base, with 3 bases between them. CDR3 length equals 13 residues.

The chain recombines TRBV9 with TRBJ2-5; TRBD1 aligns across 8 bases. This CDR3 has 15 residues. Germline assignment: CDR1 SGDLS and CDR2 YYNGEE. J lost 5 bases, V lost 0 bases, and 6 bases had no gene match. The CDR3 nucleotides read TGTGCCAGCAGCGTAGGGCAGGGGGCGCGGGAGACCCAGTACTTC. Its protein product is CASSVGQGARETQYF.

The gene calls are TRBV7-3 and TRBJ2-1; perhaps TRBD1 as D (5 bases). The V end was cut by 5 bases, the J end by 9 bases, with 8 bases between. There are 11 residues in the CDR3. CDR1 is SGHTA, CDR2 FQGTGA, per germline. The CDR3 DNA follows: TGTGCCAGCAGCGCAGGGATTGAGCAGTTCTTC. Amino acid sequence: CASSAGIEQFF.

The chain uses TRBV6-2 or TRBV6-3 and TRBJ2-2; 8 nucleotides match TRBD2. This CDR3 comprises 17 residues. Per the germline V gene, CDR1 is MNHEY and CDR2 is SVGEGT. Germline trimming cut 5 bases from V and 4 bases from J; bases unmatched to any gene: 12. This CDR3 is CASSPPRRSGSTGELFF. For the CDR3, the DNA is TGTGCCAGCAGTCCCCCCCGGCGGAGCGGGAGCACCGGGGAGCTGTTTTTT.

This clone was found once. The chain has TRBV19 and TRBJ1-2; D remains unclear. The CDR3 covers 13 residues. Germline lookup yields CDR1 LNHDA and CDR2 SQIVND (reference sequence). Trimming took 1 base from V and 6 from J, leaving 9 bases between them. The CDR3, as DNA: TGTGCCAGTAGTATAGGTCAGTCCGATGGCTACACCTTC. Translated, it gives CASSIGQSDGYTF.

As regards this clone: The sample carries other DNA sequences with the same CDR3. The rearrangement joins TRBV28 to TRBJ2-7, with 8 bases that match TRBD2. Trimming at V came to 5 bases and at J to 4 bases, leaving 4 bases not matched to a gene. Germline assignment: CDR1 MDHEN and CDR2 SYDVKM. This CDR3 region has 13 residues. The CDR3 DNA reads TGTGCCAGCAGTCAGCGGGAGCGGTACGAGCAGTACTTC. Amino acid sequence: CASSQRERYEQYF.

The J gene is TRBJ1-4, the V gene TRBV6-5; TRBD1 matches 9 bases. The CDR3 loop spans 15 amino acids. V lost 8 bases and J lost 8; bases outside the gene matches: 12. Germline V gene sequence: CDR1 MNHEY, CDR2 SVGAGI. CDR3 bases: TGTGCCAGCTCGTTACAGGGGGCCTTGGGGGAAAAACTGTTTTTT. It specifies CASSLQGALGEKLFF.

This chain connects TRBV5-4 to TRBJ2-1; TRBD1 might be the D (7 bases). Germline CDR1 reads SGHNT; CDR2 reads YYREEE (reference sequence). CDR3 size: 16 residues. V was pared by 4 bases and J by 4 bases, with 18 bases between. The chain's CDR3 is CASSPRGTAVYNEQFF. CDR3 sequence (DNA): TGTGCCAGCAGCCCACGCGGGACAGCCGTTTACAATGAGCAGTTCTTC.

The CDR3 loop is CASSQEERRARKETQYF. DNA for the CDR3: TGTGCCAGCAGCCAAGAAGAAAGGAGGGCCCGCAAAGAGACCCAGTACTTC. The genes are TRBV4-2 and TRBJ2-5; D might be TRBD2 (6 bases). Germline assignment: CDR1 LGHNA and CDR2 YNFKEQ. Trimming stripped 0 bases from V and 3 bases from J, with 17 bases between. The CDR3 is made up of 17 amino acids.

This clone was detected only a few times. The V gene is TRBV12-5, the J gene TRBJ1-6; 10 positions agree with TRBD1. Germline trimming cut 6 bases from V and 10 bases from J; bases unmatched to any gene: 9. The germline V gene encodes CDR1 LGHNT and CDR2 FRNRAP. The CDR3 has 15 residues. The CDR3 protein is CASGEGQGEWSPLHF. In DNA, the CDR3 is TGTGCTAGTGGGGAAGGACAGGGGGAATGGTCACCCCTCCACTTT.

This clone was picked up one time. The CDR3 nucleotides read TGTGCCAGCAGCTTTTCCGGGACTGGGGTTGAGCAGTACTTC. Translating it yields CASSFSGTGVEQYF. The chain has TRBV7-9 and TRBJ2-7; perhaps TRBD2 as D (6 bases). CDR1 and CDR2 (germline): SEHNR, FQNEAQ (reference sequence). The CDR3 consists of 14 residues. V was pared by 3 bases and J by 7 bases, with 16 bases between.